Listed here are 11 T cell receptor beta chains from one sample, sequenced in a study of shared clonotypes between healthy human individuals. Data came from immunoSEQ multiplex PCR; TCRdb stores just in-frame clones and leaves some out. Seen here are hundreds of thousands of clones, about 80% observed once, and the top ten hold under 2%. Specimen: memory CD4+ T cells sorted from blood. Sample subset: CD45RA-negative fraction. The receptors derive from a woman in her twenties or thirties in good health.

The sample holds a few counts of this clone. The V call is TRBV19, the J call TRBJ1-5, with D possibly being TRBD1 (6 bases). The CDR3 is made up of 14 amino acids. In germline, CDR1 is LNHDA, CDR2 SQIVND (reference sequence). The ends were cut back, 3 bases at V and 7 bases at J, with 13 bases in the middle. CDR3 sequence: CASSMVGAGQPQHF. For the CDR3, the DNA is TGTGCCAGTAGTATGGTGGGGGCCGGGCAGCCCCAGCATTTT.

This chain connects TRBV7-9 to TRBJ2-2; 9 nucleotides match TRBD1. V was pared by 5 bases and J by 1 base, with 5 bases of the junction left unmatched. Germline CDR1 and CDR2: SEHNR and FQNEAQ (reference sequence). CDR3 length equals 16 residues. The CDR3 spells CASSPNRGLNTGELFF. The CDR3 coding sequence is TGTGCCAGCAGCCCGAACAGGGGGCTGAACACCGGGGAGCTGTTTTTT.

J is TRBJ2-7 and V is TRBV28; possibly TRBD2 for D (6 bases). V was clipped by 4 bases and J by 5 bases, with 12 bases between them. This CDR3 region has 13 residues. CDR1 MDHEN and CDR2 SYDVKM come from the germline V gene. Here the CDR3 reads CASSSRGFHEQYF. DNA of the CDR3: TGTGCCAGCAGTTCTCGGGGGTTCCACGAGCAGTACTTC.

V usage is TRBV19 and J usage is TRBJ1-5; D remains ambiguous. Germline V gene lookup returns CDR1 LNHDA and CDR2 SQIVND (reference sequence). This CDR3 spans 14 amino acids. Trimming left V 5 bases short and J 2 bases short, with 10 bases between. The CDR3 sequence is CASSPYIGNQPQHF. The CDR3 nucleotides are TGTGCCAGTAGTCCGTACATCGGCAATCAGCCCCAGCATTTT.

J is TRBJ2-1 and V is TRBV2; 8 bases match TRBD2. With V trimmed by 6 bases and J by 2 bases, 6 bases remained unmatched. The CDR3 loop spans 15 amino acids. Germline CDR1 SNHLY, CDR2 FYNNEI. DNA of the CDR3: TGTGCCAGCAGGTCGCGGGAGGTGGCCTACAATGAGCAGTTCTTC. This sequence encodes CASRSREVAYNEQFF.

CDR3 loop: CASRYGTLYEQYF. In DNA, the CDR3 is TGTGCCAGCAGATACGGGACTCTCTACGAGCAGTACTTC. The chain combines TRBV28 with TRBJ2-7, with D maybe TRBD2 (6 bases). Germline V gene lookup returns CDR1 MDHEN and CDR2 SYDVKM. The CDR3 consists of 13 residues. Trimming cost V 6 bases and J 3 bases, with 12 bases left between them.

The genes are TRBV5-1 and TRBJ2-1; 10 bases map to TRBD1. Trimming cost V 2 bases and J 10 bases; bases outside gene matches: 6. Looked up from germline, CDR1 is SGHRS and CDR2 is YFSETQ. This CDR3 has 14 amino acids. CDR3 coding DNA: TGCGCCAGCAGCTTCGGGACAGGGGCCAGGGAGCAGTTCTTC. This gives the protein CASSFGTGAREQFF.

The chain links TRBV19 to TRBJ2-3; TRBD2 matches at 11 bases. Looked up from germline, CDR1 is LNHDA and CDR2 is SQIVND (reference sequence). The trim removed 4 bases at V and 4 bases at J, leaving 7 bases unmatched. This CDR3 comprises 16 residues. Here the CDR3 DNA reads TGTGCCAGTAGTAGTGGGACTAGCGGCGTCGCAGATACGCAGTATTTT. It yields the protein CASSSGTSGVADTQYF.

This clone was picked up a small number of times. The CDR3 DNA sequence: TGCGCCAGCAGCCCTAGGACCGTCAGCACAGATACGCAGTATTTT. This sequence encodes CASSPRTVSTDTQYF. The J gene is TRBJ2-3, the V gene TRBV5-1, with D hard to call. Trimming pared 4 bases from V and 0 bases from J, leaving 12 bases between. Germline V gene lookup returns CDR1 SGHRS and CDR2 YFSETQ. The CDR3 spans 15 residues.

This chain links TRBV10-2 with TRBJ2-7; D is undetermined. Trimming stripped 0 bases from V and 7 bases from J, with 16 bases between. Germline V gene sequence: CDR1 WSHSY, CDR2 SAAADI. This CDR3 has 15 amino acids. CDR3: CASSESSALVGEQYF. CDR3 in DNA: TGCGCCAGCAGTGAGTCGTCCGCGTTGGTTGGGGAGCAGTACTTC.

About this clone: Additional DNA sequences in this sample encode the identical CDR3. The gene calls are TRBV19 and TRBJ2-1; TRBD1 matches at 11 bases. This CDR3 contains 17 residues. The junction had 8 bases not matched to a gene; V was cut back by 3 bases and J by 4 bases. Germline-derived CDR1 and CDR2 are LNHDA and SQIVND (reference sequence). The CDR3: CASSIESGTGGYNEQFF. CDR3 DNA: TGTGCCAGTAGTATTGAATCCGGGACAGGGGGATACAATGAGCAGTTCTTC.